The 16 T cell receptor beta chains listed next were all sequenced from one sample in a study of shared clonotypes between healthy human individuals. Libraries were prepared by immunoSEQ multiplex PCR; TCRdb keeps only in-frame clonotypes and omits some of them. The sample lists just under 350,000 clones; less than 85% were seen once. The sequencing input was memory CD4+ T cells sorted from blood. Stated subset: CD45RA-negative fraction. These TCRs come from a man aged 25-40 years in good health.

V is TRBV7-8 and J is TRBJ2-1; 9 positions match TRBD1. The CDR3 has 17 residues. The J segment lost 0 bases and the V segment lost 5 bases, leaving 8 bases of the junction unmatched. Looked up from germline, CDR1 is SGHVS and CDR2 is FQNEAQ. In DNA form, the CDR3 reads TGTGCCAGCAGCCGTCCCGGGACAGGGATCTCCTACAATGAGCAGTTCTTC. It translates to CASSRPGTGISYNEQFF.

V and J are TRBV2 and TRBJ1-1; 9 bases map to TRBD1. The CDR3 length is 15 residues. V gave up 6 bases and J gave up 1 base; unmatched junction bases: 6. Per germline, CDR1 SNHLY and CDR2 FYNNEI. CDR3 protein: CASRGQGFGNTEAFF. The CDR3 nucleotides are TGTGCCAGCAGGGGACAGGGATTTGGGAACACTGAAGCTTTCTTT.

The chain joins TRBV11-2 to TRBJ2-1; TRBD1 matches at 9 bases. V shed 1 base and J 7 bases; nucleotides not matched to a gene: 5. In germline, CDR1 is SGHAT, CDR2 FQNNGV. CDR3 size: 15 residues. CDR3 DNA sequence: TGTGCCAGCAGCTTAGGGGACAGGGTTGGGAATGAGCAGTTCTTC. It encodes CASSLGDRVGNEQFF.

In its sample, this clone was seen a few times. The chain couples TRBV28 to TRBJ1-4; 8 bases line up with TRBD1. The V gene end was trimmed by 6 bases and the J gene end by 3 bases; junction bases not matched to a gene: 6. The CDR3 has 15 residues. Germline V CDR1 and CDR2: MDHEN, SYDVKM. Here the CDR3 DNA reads TGTGCCAGCAGCATCGGGACAGGCCCTAATGAAAAACTGTTTTTT. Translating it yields CASSIGTGPNEKLFF.

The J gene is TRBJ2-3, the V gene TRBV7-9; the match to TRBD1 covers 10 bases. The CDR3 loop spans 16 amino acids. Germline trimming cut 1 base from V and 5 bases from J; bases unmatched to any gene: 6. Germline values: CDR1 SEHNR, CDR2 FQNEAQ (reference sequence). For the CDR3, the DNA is TGTGCCAGCAGCTTAGGGCCGGGACAGGGGAAAGATACGCAGTATTTT. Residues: CASSLGPGQGKDTQYF.

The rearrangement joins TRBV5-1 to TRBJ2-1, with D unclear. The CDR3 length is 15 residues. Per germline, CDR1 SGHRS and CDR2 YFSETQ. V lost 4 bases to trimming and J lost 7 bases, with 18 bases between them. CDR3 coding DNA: TGCGCCAGCAGCCCGAGACTGGGCGGCCCTAATGAGCAGTTCTTC. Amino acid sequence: CASSPRLGGPNEQFF. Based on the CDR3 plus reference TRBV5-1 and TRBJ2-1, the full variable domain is KAGVTQTPRYLIKTRGQQVTLSCSPISGHRSVSWYQQTPGQGLQFLFEYFSETQRNKGNFPGRFSGRQFSNSRSEMNVSTLELGDSALYLCASSPRLGGPNEQFFGPGTRLTVL.

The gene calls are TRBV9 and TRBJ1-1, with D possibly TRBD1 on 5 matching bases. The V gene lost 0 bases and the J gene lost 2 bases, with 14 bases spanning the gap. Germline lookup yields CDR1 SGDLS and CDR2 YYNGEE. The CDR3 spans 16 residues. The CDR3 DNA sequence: TGTGCCAGCAGCGTAGACCCAACGGGGGGAAACACTGAAGCTTTCTTT. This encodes CASSVDPTGGNTEAFF.

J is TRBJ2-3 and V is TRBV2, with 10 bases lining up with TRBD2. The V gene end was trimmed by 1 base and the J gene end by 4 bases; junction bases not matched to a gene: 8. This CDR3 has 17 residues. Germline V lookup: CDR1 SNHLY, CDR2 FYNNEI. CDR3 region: CASSEGRGTSVPDTQYF. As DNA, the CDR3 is TGTGCCAGCAGTGAAGGACGAGGGACTAGCGTCCCAGATACGCAGTATTTT.

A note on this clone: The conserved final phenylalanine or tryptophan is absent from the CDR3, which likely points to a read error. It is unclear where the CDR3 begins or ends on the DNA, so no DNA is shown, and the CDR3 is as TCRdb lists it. This CDR3 is CASGRQGGDL. This chain joins TRBV5-7 and TRBJ1-2. TRBV5-7 belongs to the ORF category, with a function that is uncertain. The CDR3 is 10 amino acids in total, end residues counted.

CDR3 nucleotides: TGTGCCAGCAGTTACTTCAACAATGAGCAGTTCTTC. This codes for CASSYFNNEQFF. The chain couples TRBV9 to TRBJ2-1; D unclear. The V gene lost 5 bases and the J gene lost 5 bases, with 8 bases spanning the gap. CDR1 SGDLS and CDR2 YYNGEE come from the germline V gene. The CDR3 runs to 12 residues. Drawing the rest from reference TRBV9 and TRBJ2-1, the complete variable domain is DSGVTQTPKHLITATGQRVTLRCSPRSGDLSVYWYQQSLDQGLQFLIQYYNGEERAKGNILERFSAQQFPDLHSELNLSSLELGDSALYFCASSYFNNEQFFGPGTRLTVL.

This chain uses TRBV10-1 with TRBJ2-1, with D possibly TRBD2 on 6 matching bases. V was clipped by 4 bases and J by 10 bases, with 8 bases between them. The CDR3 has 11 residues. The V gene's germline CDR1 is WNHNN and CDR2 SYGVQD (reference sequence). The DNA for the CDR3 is TGCGCCAGCAGTGTTGGAGGGGAGCAGTTCTTC. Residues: CASSVGGEQFF.

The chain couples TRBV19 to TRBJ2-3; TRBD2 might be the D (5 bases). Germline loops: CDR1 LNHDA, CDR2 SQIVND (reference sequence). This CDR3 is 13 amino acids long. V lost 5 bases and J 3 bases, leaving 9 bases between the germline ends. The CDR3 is CASSVTGTDTQYF. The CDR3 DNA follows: TGTGCCAGTAGTGTAACGGGGACAGATACGCAGTATTTT.

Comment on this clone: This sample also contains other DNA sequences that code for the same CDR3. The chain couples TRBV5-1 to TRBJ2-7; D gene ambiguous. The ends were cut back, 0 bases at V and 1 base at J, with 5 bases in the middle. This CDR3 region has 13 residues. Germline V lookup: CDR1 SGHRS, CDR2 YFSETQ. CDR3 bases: TGCGCCAGCAGCTTGGAGGTATCCTACGAGCAGTACTTC. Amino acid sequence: CASSLEVSYEQYF.

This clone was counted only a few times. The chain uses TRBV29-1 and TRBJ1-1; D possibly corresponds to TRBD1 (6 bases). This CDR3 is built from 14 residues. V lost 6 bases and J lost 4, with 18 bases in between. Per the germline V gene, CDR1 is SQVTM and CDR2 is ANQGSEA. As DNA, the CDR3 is TGCAGCGTCCTGGGGGGGCCTGGGAGCACTGAAGCTTTCTTT. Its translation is CSVLGGPGSTEAFF.

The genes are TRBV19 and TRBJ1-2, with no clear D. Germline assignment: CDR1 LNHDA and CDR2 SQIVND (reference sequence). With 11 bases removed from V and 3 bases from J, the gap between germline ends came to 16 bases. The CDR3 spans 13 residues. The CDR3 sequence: CASRQPSDYGYTF. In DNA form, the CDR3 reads TGTGCCTCGCGCCAGCCTTCAGACTATGGCTACACCTTC.

The CDR3 is CASSSDRDYYGYTF. The CDR3 DNA reads as TGCGCCAGCAGCAGCGACCGGGACTACTATGGCTACACCTTC. The V gene is TRBV5-1, the J gene TRBJ1-2, with D tentatively TRBD1 (5 bases). CDR3 length equals 14 residues. The germline CDR1 and CDR2 sequences are SGHRS and YFSETQ. The V and J ends lost 4 bases and 3 bases respectively, with 13 bases between them.